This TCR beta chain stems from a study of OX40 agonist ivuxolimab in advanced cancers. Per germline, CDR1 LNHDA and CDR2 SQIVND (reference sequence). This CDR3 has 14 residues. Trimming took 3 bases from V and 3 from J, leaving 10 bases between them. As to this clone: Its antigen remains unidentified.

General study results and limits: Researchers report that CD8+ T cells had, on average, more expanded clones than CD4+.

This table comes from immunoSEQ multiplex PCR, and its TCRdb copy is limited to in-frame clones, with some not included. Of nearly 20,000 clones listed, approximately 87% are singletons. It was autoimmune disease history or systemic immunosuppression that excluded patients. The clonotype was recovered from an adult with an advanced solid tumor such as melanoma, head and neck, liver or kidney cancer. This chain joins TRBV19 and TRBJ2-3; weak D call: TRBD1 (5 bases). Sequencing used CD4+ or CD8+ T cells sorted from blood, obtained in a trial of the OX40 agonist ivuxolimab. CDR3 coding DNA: TGTGCCAGTAGTATGGGTCAGGGTACAGATACGCAGTATTTT. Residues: CASSMGQGTDTQYF.